The sequence of this T cell receptor beta chain was determined in a study of response to subunit inactivated influenza vaccine. Trimming removed 4 bases from V and 6 bases from J; junction bases left unmatched: 7. CDR3 length: 14 residues. Germline V gives CDR1 LNHDA, CDR2 SQIVND (reference sequence). Each CDR3 protein gets one entry after TCRdb re-called the RT-PCR reads with MiXCR. The repertoire has 500,000 to 600,000 distinct CDR3 sequences, about 10% of them found once; the top ten carry 10% to 13%. This TCR was recovered from a man over 45 who received an inactivated influenza vaccine. The sample was PBMCs from blood, taken on the day of vaccination. The V gene is TRBV19, the J gene TRBJ2-3; 7 positions agree with TRBD1. The CDR3, as DNA: TGTGCCAGTAGTAAGACAGGGTCAAGGGATACGCAGTATTTT. It codes for CASSKTGSRDTQYF. The complete variable domain, with remaining parts taken from reference TRBV19 and TRBJ2-3, reads DGGITQSPKYLFRKEGQNVTLSCEQNLNHDAMYWYRQDPGQGLRLIYYSQIVNDFQKGDIAEGYSVSREKKESFPLTVTSAQKNPTAFYLCASSKTGSRDTQYFGPGTRLTVL.